This TCR beta chain was observed in a study of blood T cell repertoires in COVID-19. Study overall: The samples span acute and convalescent COVID-19 from the United States, Italy and Spain. The analysed material was cDNA or gDNA that came from T cells, B-cell-depleted T cells, or PBMCs.

Trimming stripped 8 bases from V and 2 bases from J, with 20 bases between. Per germline, CDR1 MNHEY and CDR2 SMNVEV (reference sequence). This CDR3 spans 16 amino acids. Original methodology: Reference gene primers were amplified, and this amplification served to estimate nucleated cell counts. TCRdb's copy holds only in-frame clones and misses some; the assay was immunoSEQ multiplex PCR. V and J calls and clone size are copied from that table; D and trimming were computed from the DNA. Of approximately 74,000 clones in the sample, about 83% were seen once. This TCR derives from a man between 65 and 85 years old with acute or convalescent COVID-19. Specimen: peripheral blood. The genes are TRBV27 and TRBJ2-3, with D perhaps TRBD2 (7 bases). In DNA form, the CDR3 reads TGTGCCAGCCGGAGTGGCGGGGGCGTCTTCACAGATACGCAGTATTTT. Translation: CASRSGGGVFTDTQYF.